Listed here is a single TCR beta chain. This clone has just one count. Which antigen it targets is not known. No quality values exist for individual bases; no much larger clone is one base distant. This record comes from a study of blood T cell repertoires in COVID-19 (TCRdb year 2020). Concerning the study at large: The collaborator samples originated in the United States, Italy and Spain and spanned the acute and convalescent phases of COVID-19. The prospective study material was composed of cDNA or gDNA derived from T cells, B-cell-depleted T cells, or PBMCs. Subjects who had been exposed to COVID-19, were actively infected with it, or had recovered from it provided the deeply sampled blood TCRbeta repertoires that made up the dataset. The repertoires were made available in a free public database intended to serve as a resource for research on the immune response to SARS-CoV-2. Samples came from the ongoing ImmuneRACE study (first 160 participants) plus 1,254 subjects from 6 global collaborators. Nearly every sample came with metadata listing a de-identified subject ID, COVID-19 status, age in years and sex. Where available, HLA class I and class II types were taken from metadata supplied by the sample provider and were not determined by assay-based typing.

TCRbeta CDR3 regions were amplified from genomic DNA by means of the immunoSEQ Assay, a bias-controlled multiplex PCR. On the authors' methods: Within the assay, amplification of reference gene primers was used to estimate how many nucleated cells each sample contained. To quantify the absolute abundance of each unique TCRbeta CDR3 rearrangement, sequence reads were collapsed and filtered. For each sample, productive Simpson clonality was calculated as the square root of Simpson's diversity index over productive rearrangements. TCRdb holds this immuneACCESS table with in-frame rearrangements only. Some clones are missing; in checked studies, unresolved V genes explain under half, and the rest has no known cause. V and J calls and clone size are as listed in that table; D and trimming were resolved from the DNA. This sample gives 240,000 or so clones in total; about four fifths of them show up just once. 6.5% to 9% of the sample is held by the ten biggest clonotypes.

General findings and caveats noted by the study authors: Clinical and demographic metadata were provided uncurated, with the amount varying by source and participant.

One collaborating source in Seattle enrolled patients while the patients were actively infected and followed the patients over time throughout the course of disease. The collaborating institutions used their own protocols to collect whole blood in K2EDTA tubes. For TCRbeta analysis, collaborators shipped samples in one of three forms: frozen whole blood, isolated PBMCs, or DNA extracted from either of those sample types. The TCR was taken from a woman older than 75 with COVID-19, enrolled during active disease. The source material was peripheral blood.

This receptor carries the CDR3 CASSLIPSTDTQYF. At the DNA level, the sequence is TGTGCCAGCAGCTTAATTCCTAGCACAGATACGCAGTATTTT. The sequence joins TRBV7-3 to TRBJ2-3; no D gene call is confident. The CDR3 sequence holds 14 residues, the cysteine and phenylalanine included. The CDR3 DNA has 42 bases and is translated from base 1. Based on the germline V gene, the CDR1 and CDR2 sequences are SGHTA and FQGTGA. V sheds 1 base and J sheds 0 bases, leaving 5 bases between their ends.